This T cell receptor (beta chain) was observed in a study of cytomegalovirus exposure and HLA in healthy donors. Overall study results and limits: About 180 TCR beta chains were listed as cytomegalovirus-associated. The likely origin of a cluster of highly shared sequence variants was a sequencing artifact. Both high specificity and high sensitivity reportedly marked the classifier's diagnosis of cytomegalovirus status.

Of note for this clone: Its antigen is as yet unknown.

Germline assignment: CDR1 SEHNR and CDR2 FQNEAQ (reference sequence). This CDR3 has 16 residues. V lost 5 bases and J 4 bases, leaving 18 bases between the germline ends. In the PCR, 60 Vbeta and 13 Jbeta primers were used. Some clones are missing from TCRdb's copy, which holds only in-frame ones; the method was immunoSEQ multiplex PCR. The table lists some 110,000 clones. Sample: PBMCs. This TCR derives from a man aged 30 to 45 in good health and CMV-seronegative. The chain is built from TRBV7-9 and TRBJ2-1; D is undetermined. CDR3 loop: CASSPRLKVGYNEQFF. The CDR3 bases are TGTGCCAGCAGCCCGCGACTGAAGGTTGGGTACAATGAGCAGTTCTTC.